Listed below are T cell receptor beta chains from one sample, sequenced in a study of blood T cell repertoires in COVID-19. Method: immunoSEQ multiplex PCR; TCRdb's copy keeps in-frame clones and lacks some. Of roughly 200,000 clones listed, about 91% are singletons. Specimen: peripheral blood. The receptors stem from a man younger than 30 with active or convalescent COVID-19. Each CDR3 is given without its conserved first and last residue. Fields, in order: J gene, clone size, CDR3 length, V gene, CDR3 protein. A row's size may be missing; if present it is once, few, many or a size class.

j_call: TRBJ1-6; clone_size: NA; cdr3_length: 10; v_call: TRBV18; cdr3_aa: ASSLFGSPLH
j_call: TRBJ2-1; clone_size: NA; cdr3_length: 13; v_call: TRBV18; cdr3_aa: ASSVALAGDNEQF
j_call: TRBJ2-3; clone_size: NA; cdr3_length: 13; v_call: TRBV29-1; cdr3_aa: SVDLLAGATDTQY
j_call: TRBJ2-7; clone_size: few; cdr3_length: 13; v_call: TRBV5-1; cdr3_aa: ASSPTGTESYEQY
j_call: TRBJ2-7; clone_size: NA; cdr3_length: 11; v_call: TRBV7-2; cdr3_aa: ASSSLSSLEQY
j_call: TRBJ1-1; clone_size: NA; cdr3_length: 12; v_call: TRBV30; cdr3_aa: AWSPLRGNTEAF
j_call: TRBJ2-5; clone_size: few; cdr3_length: 12; v_call: TRBV14; cdr3_aa: ASSLWTGSETQY
j_call: TRBJ2-3; clone_size: NA; cdr3_length: 10; v_call: TRBV6-5; cdr3_aa: ASESASDTQY
j_call: TRBJ2-1; clone_size: NA; cdr3_length: 13; v_call: TRBV3-1/TRBV3-2; cdr3_aa: ASSHARPPLNEQF
j_call: TRBJ1-1; clone_size: NA; cdr3_length: 13; v_call: TRBV27; cdr3_aa: ASSLSAGAGTEAF
j_call: TRBJ2-7; clone_size: NA; cdr3_length: 13; v_call: TRBV19; cdr3_aa: ASSEQGFVSYEQY
j_call: TRBJ2-3; clone_size: NA; cdr3_length: 14; v_call: TRBV2; cdr3_aa: ASSGVQGLDTDTQY
j_call: TRBJ1-2; clone_size: once; cdr3_length: 12; v_call: TRBV27; cdr3_aa: ASSFAAGRHGYT
j_call: TRBJ2-3; clone_size: NA; cdr3_length: 13; v_call: TRBV2; cdr3_aa: ASSEAGLVSDTQY
j_call: TRBJ2-2; clone_size: once; cdr3_length: 15; v_call: TRBV4-2; cdr3_aa: ASSQLRGTGAAGELF
j_call: TRBJ2-2; clone_size: NA; cdr3_length: 15; v_call: TRBV2; cdr3_aa: ASSILAGDPNTGELF
j_call: TRBJ1-3; clone_size: NA; cdr3_length: 13; v_call: TRBV28; cdr3_aa: ASSHDYRFGDTIY
j_call: TRBJ1-2; clone_size: NA; cdr3_length: 13; v_call: TRBV6-2/TRBV6-3; cdr3_aa: ASSRYPATNYGYT
j_call: TRBJ2-5; clone_size: NA; cdr3_length: 15; v_call: TRBV5-4; cdr3_aa: ASSLPGLAAYQETQY
j_call: TRBJ2-7; clone_size: once; cdr3_length: 9; v_call: TRBV30; cdr3_aa: AWGLLYEQY
j_call: TRBJ2-1; clone_size: NA; cdr3_length: 14; v_call: TRBV11-2; cdr3_aa: ASSLDRSISYNEQF
j_call: TRBJ2-1; clone_size: NA; cdr3_length: 13; v_call: TRBV3-1/TRBV3-2; cdr3_aa: ASSQRGLSDNEQF
j_call: TRBJ1-2; clone_size: NA; cdr3_length: 11; v_call: TRBV5-1; cdr3_aa: ASSLQPNYGYT
j_call: TRBJ2-7; clone_size: once; cdr3_length: 12; v_call: TRBV3-1/TRBV3-2; cdr3_aa: ASSQPGQGYEQY